These 13 T cell receptor beta chains were all obtained from the same sample, sequenced in a study of blood T cells in healthy people across ages. It was with a sample-barcoded 5' primer and a J-beta primer mix that a second PCR of about 6 to 12 cycles was run. From the 5' RACE reads, TCRdb called clonotypes with MiXCR, one entry per CDR3 protein. The sample records about 810,000 distinct CDR3 sequences, about 34% being singletons. Material for sequencing was blood. The origin of the receptors is a man in his late teens or twenties in good health.

In DNA, the CDR3 is TGCAGTGCTAGAGATACCACATCCCAAGAGACCCAGTACTTC. This sequence encodes CSARDTTSQETQYF. The J gene is TRBJ2-5, the V gene TRBV20-1; D unresolved. Germline V lookup: CDR1 DFQATT, CDR2 SNEGSKA (reference sequence). The CDR3 runs to 14 residues. Trimming stripped 0 bases from V and 1 base from J, with 9 bases between.

Details on this clonotype: Since a much larger clone is just one base distant, this may be a read error. The CDR3 loop reads CASSGDLSTDTPYF. The CDR3 DNA reads as TGTGCCAGCAGTGGGGACCTTAGCACAGATACGCCGTATTTT. The chain recombines TRBV6-5 with TRBJ2-3; D might be TRBD1 or TRBD2, each matching 5 bases. Germline CDR1 reads MNHEY; CDR2 reads SVGAGI. There are 14 residues in the CDR3.

The chain joins TRBV6-2 or TRBV6-3 to TRBJ1-1; D might be TRBD1 (5 bases). Germline CDR1 reads MNHEY; CDR2 reads SVGEGT. Trimming stripped 1 base from V and 4 bases from J, with 7 bases between. This CDR3 is 13 amino acids long. The CDR3 reads CASSYLGVTEAFF. The CDR3 DNA reads TGTGCCAGCAGTTACTTGGGGGTCACTGAAGCTTTCTTT.

This clonotype was counted only a few times. The chain couples TRBV2 to TRBJ2-7, with a weak D call TRBD1 (5 bases). This CDR3 is 13 amino acids long. V was pared by 4 bases and J by 2 bases, with 9 bases between. Germline V lookup: CDR1 SNHLY, CDR2 FYNNEI. The CDR3: CASSGDSPYEQYF. In nucleotides, the CDR3 is TGTGCCAGCAGTGGTGACAGCCCCTACGAGCAGTACTTC.

This clonotype has at least ten counts. The chain employs TRBV4-3 and TRBJ2-3, with D tentatively TRBD2 (6 bases). Germline-derived CDR1 and CDR2 are LGHNA and YSLEER. Trimming removed 0 bases at V and 0 bases at J, with 13 bases between. This CDR3 spans 17 amino acids. CDR3 DNA sequence: TGCGCCAGCAGCCAAGATACGTGGCGGGGCAGCACAGATACGCAGTATTTT. Its protein is CASSQDTWRGSTDTQYF.

This chain links TRBV20-1 with TRBJ2-2, with D unclear. Per the germline V gene, CDR1 is DFQATT and CDR2 is SNEGSKA (reference sequence). Trimming left V 3 bases short and J 1 base short, with 9 bases between. CDR3 length: 14 residues. The CDR3 DNA sequence: TGCAGTGCTAGCCTGACCCAGAACACCGGGGAGCTGTTTTTT. It yields the protein CSASLTQNTGELFF.

A few counts support this clonotype. The J gene is TRBJ2-1, the V gene TRBV20-1, with D maybe TRBD2 (5 bases). Germline V CDR1 and CDR2: DFQATT, SNEGSKA (reference sequence). Between the trimmed V and J ends, which lost 0 bases and 7 bases, there was a span of 16 bases. The CDR3 runs 15 residues. CDR3 in DNA: TGCAGTGCTAGAGACCTAGCATTAGGTTGGAATGAGCAGTTCTTC. Residues: CSARDLALGWNEQFF.

This clonotype was seen ten or more times. The chain uses TRBV20-1 and TRBJ2-1; 7 positions agree with TRBD2. The V and J ends lost 3 bases and 3 bases, in that order; junction bases with no gene match: 5. The CDR3 is 14 amino acids. In germline, CDR1 is DFQATT, CDR2 SNEGSKA (reference sequence). CDR3 sequence reads: CSASTQRGYNEQFF. CDR3 nucleotide sequence: TGCAGTGCTAGTACCCAGCGGGGCTACAATGAGCAGTTCTTC.

This sequence joins TRBV7-3 and TRBJ2-7, with 11 positions matching TRBD2. This CDR3 contains 14 residues. V gave up 5 bases and J gave up 9 bases; unmatched junction bases: 9. Looked up from germline, CDR1 is SGHTA and CDR2 is FQGTGA. CDR3 sequence reads: CASSNSGGDEVQYF. As DNA, the CDR3 is TGTGCCAGCAGCAATAGCGGGGGGGACGAGGTGCAGTACTTC. Full variable domain (rest looked up from reference TRBV7-3 and TRBJ2-7): GAGVSQTPSNKVTEKGKYVELRCDPISGHTALYWYRQSLGQGPEFLIYFQGTGAADDSGLPNDRFFAVRPEGSVSTLKIQRTERGDSAVYLCASSNSGGDEVQYFGPGTRLTVT.

Only a few counts were recorded for this clonotype. The gene calls are TRBV29-1 and TRBJ1-2; TRBD1 aligns across 10 bases. With 5 bases clipped from V and 0 bases from J, the junction kept 6 bases outside the gene matches. Germline-derived CDR1 and CDR2 are SQVTM and ANQGSEA. The CDR3 runs to 15 residues. Here the CDR3 DNA reads TGCAGCGTTTCGGGACAGGGGAGGCCTAACTATGGCTACACCTTC. This sequence encodes CSVSGQGRPNYGYTF.

Of note for this clonotype: One base away lies a much larger clone, so this may be a sequencing read error. The chain combines TRBV2 with TRBJ2-1, with 10 nucleotides matching TRBD2. The better agreement between TRBJ2-7 and the DNA end casts doubt on the J call. Germline V gives CDR1 SNHLY, CDR2 FYNNEI. The length of the CDR3 is 16 residues. CDR3 region: CASPRASGSSYNEQYF. The CDR3 DNA is TGTGCCAGCCCTAGGGCTAGCGGGAGCTCCTACAATGAGCAGTACTTC.

In its sample, this clonotype was seen a few times. CDR3 DNA sequence: TGCGCCAGCAGACGGGTGCAGGGAAACTATGGCTACACCTTC. It encodes CASRRVQGNYGYTF. J is TRBJ1-2 and V is TRBV5-1; a possible D gene is TRBD1 (5 bases). Per the germline V gene, CDR1 is SGHRS and CDR2 is YFSETQ. CDR3 length equals 14 residues. With 5 bases removed from V and 2 bases from J, the gap between germline ends came to 13 bases.

At least ten counts were recorded for this clonotype. The chain links TRBV12-3 or TRBV12-4 to TRBJ2-1; TRBD1 matches 8 bases. After removal of 6 bases from V and 7 bases from J, the junction contained 2 bases not matched to a gene. The CDR3 is 12 residues long. CDR3 sequence: CASRDRGNEQFF. In DNA form, the CDR3 reads TGTGCCAGCAGAGACAGGGGAAATGAGCAGTTCTTC.